This is a list of T cell receptor beta chains from one sample in a study of T-cell reconstitution after alpha-beta-depleted transplantation in children. TCRdb passed the PCR reads through MiXCR, listing each CDR3 protein once. The profile covers approximately 490,000 distinct CDR3 sequences, with about an eighth appearing a single time and under 7% taken by the ten largest. Sequenced here: PBMCs from the stem cell graft donor, sampled from the stem cell graft. These receptors all come from a human donor who donated a stem cell graft to a child with combined immunodeficiency. CDR3s include the opening cysteine and the closing phenylalanine or tryptophan. The D gene is left open where the match is weak. Where a row states a size, it is once, few, many or the class of an expanded clone; other rows omit it.

V gene	CDR3 length	clone size	D gene	J gene	CDR3 DNA	CDR3 protein
TRBV9	16	many	TRBD1	TRBJ2-3	TGTGCCAGCAGCACCGCGGGACAGGGTGACACAGATACGCAGTATTTT	CASSTAGQGDTDTQYF
TRBV2	13	.	.	TRBJ2-5	TGTGCCAGCAGTGACAGGCAGCAATCTACCCAGTACTTC	CASSDRQQSTQYF
TRBV6-2/TRBV6-3	16	few	TRBD2	TRBJ2-7	TGTGCCAGCAGTTACGGGCTAGGCGGGAGTAGCTACGAGCAGTACTTC	CASSYGLGGSSYEQYF
TRBV4-2	14	.	.	TRBJ1-4	TGTGCCAGCAGCCAAGCCCGGACAGCCGGGAAACTGTTTTTT	CASSQARTAGKLFF
TRBV6-5	14	many	.	TRBJ1-1	TGTGCCAGCAGTTACAACAGTCAGAACGGTGAAGCTTTCTTT	CASSYNSQNGEAFF
TRBV10-3	12	many	TRBD1	TRBJ2-3	TGTGCCGTCGGACAGGGCACAGATACGCAGTATTTT	CAVGQGTDTQYF
TRBV29-1	12	few	.	TRBJ2-7	TGCAGCGTTGGGGAAATTCCGGGCGAGCAGTACTTC	CSVGEIPGEQYF
TRBV10-3	13	.	TRBD1	TRBJ1-2	TGTGCCACCGACGTGGGACAGAACTATGGCTACACCTTC	CATDVGQNYGYTF
TRBV11-3	14	.	.	TRBJ2-3	TGTGCCAGCAGCTTAGGAGGCTCCCAACATACGCAGTATTTT	CASSLGGSQHTQYF
TRBV6-2/TRBV6-3	15	few	TRBD2	TRBJ2-7	TGTGCCAGCAGCTACCTAGCGGGGGTAAACTACGAGCAGTACTTC	CASSYLAGVNYEQYF
TRBV20-1	13	many	.	TRBJ2-3	TGCAGTGCTCCAGGGGTTTCCACAGATACGCAGTATTTT	CSAPGVSTDTQYF